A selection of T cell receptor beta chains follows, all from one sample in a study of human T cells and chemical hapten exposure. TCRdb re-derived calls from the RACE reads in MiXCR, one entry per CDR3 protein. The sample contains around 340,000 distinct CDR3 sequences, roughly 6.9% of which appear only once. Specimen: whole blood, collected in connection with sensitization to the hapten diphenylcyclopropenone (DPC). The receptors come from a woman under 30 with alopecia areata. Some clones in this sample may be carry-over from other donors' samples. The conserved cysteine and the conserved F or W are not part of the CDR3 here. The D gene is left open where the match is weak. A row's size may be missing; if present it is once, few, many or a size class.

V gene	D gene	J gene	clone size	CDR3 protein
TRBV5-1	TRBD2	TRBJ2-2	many	ASSLEASGNTGELF
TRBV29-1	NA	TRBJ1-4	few	SVEGGQWDNEKLF
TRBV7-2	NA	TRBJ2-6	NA	ASSLEGASGANVLT
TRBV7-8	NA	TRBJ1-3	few	ASSLAEGKSSGNTIY
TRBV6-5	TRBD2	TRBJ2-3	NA	ASSSRLAGVSSTDTQY
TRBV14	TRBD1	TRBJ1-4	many	ASSQHLDRGTNEKLF
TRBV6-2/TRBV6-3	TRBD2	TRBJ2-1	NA	ASSYQKSGGAFGYNEQF
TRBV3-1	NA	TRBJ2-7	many	ASSQVRHHPAYEQY
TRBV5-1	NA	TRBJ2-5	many	ASSAFQETQY
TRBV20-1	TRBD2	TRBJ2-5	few	SARETSVETQY
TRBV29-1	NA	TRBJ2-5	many	SVEARLYQETQY
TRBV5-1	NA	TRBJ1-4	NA	ASSFGPATNEKLF
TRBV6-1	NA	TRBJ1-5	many	AAQWEGYQPQH
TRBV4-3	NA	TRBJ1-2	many	ASSQELQTGYGYT
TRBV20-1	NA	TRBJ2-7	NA	SARDPAAYHDEQY
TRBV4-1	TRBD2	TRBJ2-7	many	ASSQGLAGTLRY
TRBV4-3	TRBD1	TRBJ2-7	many	ASSQRTGAYEQY
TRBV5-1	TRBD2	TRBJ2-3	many	ASSKGLAGVDTQY
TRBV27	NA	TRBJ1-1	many	ASSFRVPGGNTEAF
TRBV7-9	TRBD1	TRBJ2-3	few	AGQGDGRYTQY
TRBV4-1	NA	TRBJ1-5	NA	ASSQGLTGREDQPQH
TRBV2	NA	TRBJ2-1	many	ASSEETGTEQF
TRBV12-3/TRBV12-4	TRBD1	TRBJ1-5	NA	ASSLASTGDLGQPQH
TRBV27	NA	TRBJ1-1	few	ASSLNGRTEAF
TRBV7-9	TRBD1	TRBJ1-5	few	AAGQDNQPQH
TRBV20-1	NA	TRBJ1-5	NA	SARKGNSNQPQH
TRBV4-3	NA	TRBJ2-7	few	ASSQDPPGSSDEQY